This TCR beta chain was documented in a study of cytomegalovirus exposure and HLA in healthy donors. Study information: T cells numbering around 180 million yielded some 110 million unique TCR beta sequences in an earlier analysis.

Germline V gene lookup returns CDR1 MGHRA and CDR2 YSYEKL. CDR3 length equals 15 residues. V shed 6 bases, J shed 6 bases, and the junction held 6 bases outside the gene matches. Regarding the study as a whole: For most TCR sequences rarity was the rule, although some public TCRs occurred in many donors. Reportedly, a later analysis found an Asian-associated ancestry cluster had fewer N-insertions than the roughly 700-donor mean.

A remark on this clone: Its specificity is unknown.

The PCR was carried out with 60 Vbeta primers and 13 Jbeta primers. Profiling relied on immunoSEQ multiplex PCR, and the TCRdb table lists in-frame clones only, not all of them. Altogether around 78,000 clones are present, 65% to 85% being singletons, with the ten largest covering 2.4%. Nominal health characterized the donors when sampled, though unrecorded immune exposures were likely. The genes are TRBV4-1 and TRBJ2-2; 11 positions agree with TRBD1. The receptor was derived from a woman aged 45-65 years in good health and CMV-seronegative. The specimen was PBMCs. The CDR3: CASSIGTGGSGELFF. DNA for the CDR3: TGCGCCAGCAGTATCGGGACAGGGGGTTCCGGGGAGCTGTTTTTT.